This entry is about one T cell receptor (beta chain). This sample is part of a study of blood T cell repertoires in COVID-19. Recruits, aged roughly 18 to 89 years, lived in 24 US areas. Cohort allocation depended upon clinical history that participants reported. The study counted Cohort 3 donors as recovered given two negative PCRs, clearance, or symptom resolution. Sequencing was performed with immunoSEQ multiplex PCR; in TCRdb, only in-frame clones are kept and a portion is missing. The table records some 260,000 clones, approximately 84% of them present only once. Sequenced input: PBMCs or T cells enriched from blood (not recorded which). The source of this sequence is a man aged 35 to 55 who had recovered from COVID-19.

In nucleotides, the CDR3 is TGTGCCAGCAGCCGCGGACTGAGCTCGGAGACCCAGTACTTC. It encodes CASSRGLSSETQYF. J is TRBJ2-5 and V is TRBV3-1 (or the pseudogene TRBV3-2); D may be TRBD2 (5 bases). The germline V and J ends were trimmed by 4 bases and 5 bases, with 14 bases remaining between them. Germline V gene data show CDR1 as LGHDT and CDR2 as YNNKEL (reference sequence). The CDR3 has 14 residues.